This TCR beta chain was recovered during a study of CD8+CD57+ T cells in acquired aplastic anemia. Study-level background: Sorted CD4+ and CD8+ cells gave an average of roughly 3.5 ug of DNA.

Points from the study as a whole: CD8+ Simpson's diversity in patients was not significantly different from that in controls.

Remarks on this clonotype: The antigen is not known.

The TCR beta profiling, which covered VDJ combination and CDR3 sequence, was carried out using genomic DNA as the template. TCRdb fed the reads into MiXCR, producing one record per CDR3 protein. The table has approximately 300,000 distinct CDR3 sequences, around three fifths seen once. The V segment lost 0 bases and the J segment 1 base; nucleotides outside the gene matches: 4. The length of the CDR3 is 16 residues. Germline values: CDR1 SGHTA, CDR2 FQGNSA. In patients chosen for sequencing, flow cytometry had shown CD8+CD57+ cell expansion. There were no patients without severe acquired aplastic anemia. When blood sampling took place, the patients had received no therapy.

The source is a human donor with aplastic anemia. The chain recombines TRBV7-2 with TRBJ2-5; TRBD2 aligns across 8 bases. Sequences were obtained from sorted CD4+, CD8+, or CD8+CD57+ T cells (not recorded which) from PBMCs. In DNA form, the CDR3 reads TGTGCCAGCAGCTTAGCGAGTGCGGGAGGCCAAGAGACCCAGTACTTC. Translation: CASSLASAGGQETQYF. Full variable domain (remainder filled in from reference TRBV7-2 and TRBJ2-5): GAGVSQSPSNKVTEKGKDVELRCDPISGHTALYWYRQSLGQGLEFLIYFQGNSAPDKSGLPSDRFSAERTGGSVSTLTIQRTQQEDSAVYLCASSLASAGGQETQYFGPGTRLLVL.